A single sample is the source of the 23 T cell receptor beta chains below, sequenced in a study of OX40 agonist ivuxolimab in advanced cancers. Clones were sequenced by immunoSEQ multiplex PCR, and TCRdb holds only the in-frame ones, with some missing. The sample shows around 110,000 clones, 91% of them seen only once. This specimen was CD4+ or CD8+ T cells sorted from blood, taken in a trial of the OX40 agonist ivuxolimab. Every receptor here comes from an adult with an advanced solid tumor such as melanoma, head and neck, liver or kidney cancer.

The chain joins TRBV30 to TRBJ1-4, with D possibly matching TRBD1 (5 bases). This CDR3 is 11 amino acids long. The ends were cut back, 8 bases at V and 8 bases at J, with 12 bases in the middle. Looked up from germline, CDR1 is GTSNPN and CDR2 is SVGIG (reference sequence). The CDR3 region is CALNRGEKLFF. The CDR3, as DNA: TGTGCCCTAAACCGGGGGGAAAAACTGTTTTTT.

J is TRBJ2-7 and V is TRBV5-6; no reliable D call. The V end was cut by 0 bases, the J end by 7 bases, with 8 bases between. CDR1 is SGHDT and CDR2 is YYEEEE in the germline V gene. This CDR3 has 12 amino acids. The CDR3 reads CASSLGTLEQYF. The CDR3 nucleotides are TGTGCCAGCAGCTTGGGCACCTTGGAGCAGTACTTC.

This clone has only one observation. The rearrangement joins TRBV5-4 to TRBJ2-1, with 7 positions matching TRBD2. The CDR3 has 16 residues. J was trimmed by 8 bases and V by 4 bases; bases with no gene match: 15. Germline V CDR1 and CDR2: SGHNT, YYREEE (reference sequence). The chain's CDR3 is CASSPLMRGIVDEQFF. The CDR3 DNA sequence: TGTGCCAGCAGCCCGCTTATGCGGGGGATTGTTGATGAGCAGTTCTTC.

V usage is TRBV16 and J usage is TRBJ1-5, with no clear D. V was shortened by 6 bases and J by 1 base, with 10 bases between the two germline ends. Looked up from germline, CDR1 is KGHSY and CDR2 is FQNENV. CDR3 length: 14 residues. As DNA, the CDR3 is TGTGCCAGCAGTTCCGGGGAAAGCAATCAGCCCCAGCATTTT. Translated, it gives CASSSGESNQPQHF.

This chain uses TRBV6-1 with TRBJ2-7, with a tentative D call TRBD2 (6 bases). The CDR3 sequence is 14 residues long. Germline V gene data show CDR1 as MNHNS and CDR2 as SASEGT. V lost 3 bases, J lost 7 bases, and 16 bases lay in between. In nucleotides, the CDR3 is TGTGCCAGCAGTGATCGCGGGATCGGGGTGGAGCAGTACTTC. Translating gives CASSDRGIGVEQYF.

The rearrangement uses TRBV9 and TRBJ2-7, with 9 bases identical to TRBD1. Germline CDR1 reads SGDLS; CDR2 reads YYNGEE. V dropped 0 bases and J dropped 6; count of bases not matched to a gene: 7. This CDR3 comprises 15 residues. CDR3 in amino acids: CASSVGPPTGGEQYF. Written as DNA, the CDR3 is TGTGCCAGCAGCGTAGGACCCCCGACAGGGGGCGAGCAGTACTTC.

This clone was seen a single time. The CDR3 DNA reads as TGTGCCAGCAGCCCGCCACCTCTAGCGGGAGTTCGCCCCGGGGAGCTGTTTTTT. It is translated as CASSPPPLAGVRPGELFF. The rearrangement links TRBV7-2 to TRBJ2-2; TRBD2 aligns across 10 bases. CDR1 and CDR2 from the germline V gene are SGHTA and FQGNSA. The CDR3 is 18 residues long. Trimming removed 5 bases from V and 6 bases from J; junction bases left unmatched: 15.

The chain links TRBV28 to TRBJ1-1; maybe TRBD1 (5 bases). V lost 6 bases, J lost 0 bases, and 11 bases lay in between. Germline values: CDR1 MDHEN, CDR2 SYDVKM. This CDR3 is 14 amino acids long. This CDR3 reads CASRTTGLNTEAFF. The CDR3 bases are TGTGCCAGCAGAACCACAGGCCTGAACACTGAAGCTTTCTTT.

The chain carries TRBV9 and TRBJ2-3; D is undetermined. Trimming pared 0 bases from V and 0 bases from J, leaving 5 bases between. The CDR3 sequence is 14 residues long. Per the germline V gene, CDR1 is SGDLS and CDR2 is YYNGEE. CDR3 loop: CASSVDGSTDTQYF. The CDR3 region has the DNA TGTGCCAGCAGCGTAGACGGGAGCACAGATACGCAGTATTTT.

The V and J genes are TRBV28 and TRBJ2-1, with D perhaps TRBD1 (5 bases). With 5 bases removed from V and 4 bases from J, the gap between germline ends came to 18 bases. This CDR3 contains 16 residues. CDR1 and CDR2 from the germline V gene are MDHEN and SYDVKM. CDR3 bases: TGTGCCAGCAGTCCCCCCCTAGGGGTCGGGTACAATGAGCAGTTCTTC. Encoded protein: CASSPPLGVGYNEQFF. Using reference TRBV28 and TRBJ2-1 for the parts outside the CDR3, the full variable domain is DVKVTQSSRYLVKRTGEKVFLECVQDMDHENMFWYRQDPGLGLRLIYFSYDVKMKEKGDIPEGYSVSREKKERFSLILESASTNQTSMYLCASSPPLGVGYNEQFFGPGTRLTVL.

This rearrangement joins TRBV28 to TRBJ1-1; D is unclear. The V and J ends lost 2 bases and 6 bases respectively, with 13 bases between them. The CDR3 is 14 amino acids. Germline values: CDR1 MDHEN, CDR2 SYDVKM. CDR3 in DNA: TGTGCCAGCAGTTTAGCAAGACTTGTGGCTGAAGCTTTCTTT. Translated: CASSLARLVAEAFF. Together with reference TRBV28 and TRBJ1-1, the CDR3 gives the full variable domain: DVKVTQSSRYLVKRTGEKVFLECVQDMDHENMFWYRQDPGLGLRLIYFSYDVKMKEKGDIPEGYSVSREKKERFSLILESASTNQTSMYLCASSLARLVAEAFFGQGTRLTVV.

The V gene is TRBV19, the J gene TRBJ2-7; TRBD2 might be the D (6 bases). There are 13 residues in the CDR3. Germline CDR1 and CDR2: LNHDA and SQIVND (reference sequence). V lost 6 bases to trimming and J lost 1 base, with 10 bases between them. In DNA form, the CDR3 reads TGTGCCAGTAGCAAGGAGGGTTCCTACGAGCAGTACTTC. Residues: CASSKEGSYEQYF.

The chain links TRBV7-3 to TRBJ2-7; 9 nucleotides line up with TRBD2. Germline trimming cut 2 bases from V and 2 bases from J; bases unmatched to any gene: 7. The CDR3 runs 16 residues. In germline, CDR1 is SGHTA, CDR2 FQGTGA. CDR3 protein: CASSLASSGRPYEQYF. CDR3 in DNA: TGTGCCAGCAGCTTAGCGAGTAGCGGGAGACCCTACGAGCAGTACTTC.

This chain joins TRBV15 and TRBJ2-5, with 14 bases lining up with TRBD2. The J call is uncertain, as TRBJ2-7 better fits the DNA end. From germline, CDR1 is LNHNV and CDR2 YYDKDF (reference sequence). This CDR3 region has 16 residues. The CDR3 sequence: CATSRAGTSGSYEQYF. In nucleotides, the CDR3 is TGTGCCACCAGCAGAGCCGGGACTAGCGGGAGTTACGAGCAGTACTTC.

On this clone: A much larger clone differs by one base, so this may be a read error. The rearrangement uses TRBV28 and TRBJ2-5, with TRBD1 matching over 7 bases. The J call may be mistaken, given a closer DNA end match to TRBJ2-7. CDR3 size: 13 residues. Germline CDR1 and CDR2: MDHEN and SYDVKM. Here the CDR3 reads CASSVQGNYEQYF. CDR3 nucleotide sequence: TGTGCCAGCAGTGTACAGGGGAACTACGAGCAGTACTTC.

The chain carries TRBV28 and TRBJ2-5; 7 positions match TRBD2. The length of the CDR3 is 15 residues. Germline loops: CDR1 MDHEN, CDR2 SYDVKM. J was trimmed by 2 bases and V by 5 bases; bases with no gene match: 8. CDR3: CASSMSGASQETQYF. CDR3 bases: TGTGCCAGCAGTATGAGCGGGGCTTCACAAGAGACCCAGTACTTC.

This CDR3 reads CASSLGFRAQYF. The CDR3 DNA follows: TGTGCCAGCAGCTTAGGATTTAGGGCCCAGTACTTC. V gene TRBV7-2 combines with J gene TRBJ2-5; D remains ambiguous. The CDR3 is 12 amino acids. The V end lost 1 base, the J end lost 9 bases, and 9 bases lay between the germline ends. The germline gives CDR1 SGHTA, CDR2 FQGNSA.

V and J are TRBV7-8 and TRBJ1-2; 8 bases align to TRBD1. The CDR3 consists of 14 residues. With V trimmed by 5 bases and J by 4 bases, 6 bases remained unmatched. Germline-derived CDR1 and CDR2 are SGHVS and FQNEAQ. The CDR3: CASSPDRGAYGYTF. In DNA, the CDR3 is TGTGCCAGCAGCCCCGACAGGGGAGCCTATGGCTACACCTTC.

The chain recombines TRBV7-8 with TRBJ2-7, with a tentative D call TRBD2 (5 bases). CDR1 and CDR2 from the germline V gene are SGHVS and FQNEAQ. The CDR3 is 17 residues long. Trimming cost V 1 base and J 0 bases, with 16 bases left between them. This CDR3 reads CASSLEAPSWPSYEQYF. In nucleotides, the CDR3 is TGTGCCAGCAGCTTAGAGGCTCCTAGCTGGCCCTCCTACGAGCAGTACTTC.

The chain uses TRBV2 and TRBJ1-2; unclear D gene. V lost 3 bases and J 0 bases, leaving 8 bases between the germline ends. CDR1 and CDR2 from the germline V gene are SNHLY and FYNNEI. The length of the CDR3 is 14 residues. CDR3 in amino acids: CASSERQANYGYTF. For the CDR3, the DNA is TGTGCCAGCAGTGAGAGACAAGCTAACTATGGCTACACCTTC. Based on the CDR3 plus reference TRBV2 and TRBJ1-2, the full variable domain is EPEVTQTPSHQVTQMGQEVILRCVPISNHLYFYWYRQILGQKVEFLVSFYNNEISEKSEIFDDQFSVERPDGSNFTLKIRSTKLEDSAMYFCASSERQANYGYTFGSGTRLTVV.

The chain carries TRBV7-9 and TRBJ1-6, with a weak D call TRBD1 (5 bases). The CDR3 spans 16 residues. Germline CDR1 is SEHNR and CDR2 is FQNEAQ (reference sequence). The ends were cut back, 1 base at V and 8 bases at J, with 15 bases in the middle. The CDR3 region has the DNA TGTGCCAGCAGCTTAGGGGCAGGGTTGCGGGATTCACCCCTCCACTTT. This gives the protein CASSLGAGLRDSPLHF.

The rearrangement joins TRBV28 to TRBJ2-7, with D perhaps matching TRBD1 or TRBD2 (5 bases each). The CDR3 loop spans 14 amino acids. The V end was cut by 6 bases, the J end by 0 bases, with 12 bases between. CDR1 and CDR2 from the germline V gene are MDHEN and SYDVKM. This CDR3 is CASSRSGPSYEQYF. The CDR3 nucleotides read TGTGCCAGCAGCCGCTCGGGACCCTCCTACGAGCAGTACTTC.

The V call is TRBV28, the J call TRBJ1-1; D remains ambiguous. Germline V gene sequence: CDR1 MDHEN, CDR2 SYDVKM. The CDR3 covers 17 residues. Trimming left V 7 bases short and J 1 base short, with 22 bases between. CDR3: CASTHFPGRGWNTEAFF. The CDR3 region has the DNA TGTGCCAGCACCCACTTTCCCGGCCGTGGGTGGAACACTGAAGCTTTCTTT.